The 8 T cell receptor beta chains below were found in one sample sequenced in a study of shared clonotypes between healthy human individuals. Repertoires were generated with immunoSEQ multiplex PCR, while TCRdb's copy carries only in-frame clones and drops some. The sample has some 1,600,000 clones, approximately 98% seen once. The material sequenced was naive CD4+ T cells sorted from blood. Described subset: CD45RA+ positively selected. Source of these receptors: a man aged 25-45 years in good health.

Remarks on this clone: This sample also contains other DNA sequences that code for the same CDR3. The V call is TRBV2, the J call TRBJ1-1; possibly TRBD1 for D (5 bases). The germline V gene encodes CDR1 SNHLY and CDR2 FYNNEI. Between the trimmed V and J ends, which lost 5 bases and 1 base, there was a span of 8 bases. The CDR3 runs 13 residues. The CDR3 loop is CASSLDTNTEAFF. CDR3 bases: TGTGCCAGCAGTTTGGACACGAACACTGAAGCTTTCTTT.

J is TRBJ1-1 and V is TRBV2; the D is unclear. Germline CDR1 reads SNHLY; CDR2 reads FYNNEI. The germline V and J ends were trimmed by 7 bases and 0 bases, with 9 bases remaining between them. The CDR3 runs to 13 residues. CDR3: CASNPVMNTEAFF. The CDR3 region has the DNA TGTGCCAGCAACCCAGTAATGAACACTGAAGCTTTCTTT.

The chain recombines TRBV6-1 with TRBJ2-1; D might be TRBD1 (5 bases). The V end was cut by 6 bases, the J end by 7 bases, with 13 bases between. CDR3 length: 13 amino acids. Looked up from germline, CDR1 is MNHNS and CDR2 is SASEGT. The CDR3 loop reads CASSNPGWNEQFF. DNA for the CDR3: TGTGCCAGCAGCAATCCAGGGTGGAATGAGCAGTTCTTC.

The chain has TRBV7-8 and TRBJ2-7; the match to TRBD2 covers 15 bases. V gave up 0 bases and J gave up 2 bases; unmatched junction bases: 17. Germline V CDR1 and CDR2: SGHVS, FQNEAQ. The CDR3 contains 22 residues. For the CDR3, the DNA is TGTGCCAGCAGCTTAGCGTGGGCCCCGCCTGGGACTAGCGGGGGGCCTGCCTACGAGCAGTACTTC. This codes for CASSLAWAPPGTSGGPAYEQYF.

The chain employs TRBV7-8 and TRBJ2-7, with a possible D match to TRBD1 (5 bases). In germline, CDR1 is SGHVS, CDR2 FQNEAQ. The length of the CDR3 is 15 residues. Trimming left V 0 bases short and J 5 bases short, with 14 bases between. CDR3 in amino acids: CASSLAAVRVHEQYF. CDR3 coding DNA: TGTGCCAGCAGCTTAGCGGCGGTCAGGGTCCACGAGCAGTACTTC.

Only one count was recorded for this clone. The rearrangement links TRBV29-1 to TRBJ2-7, with TRBD1 matching 8 bases. Germline loops: CDR1 SQVTM, CDR2 ANQGSEA. The ends lost 6 bases at V and 4 bases at J; junction bases unmatched: 5. There are 12 residues in the CDR3. CDR3 nucleotides: TGCAGCGTGCGGGGACAGGTGTACGAGCAGTACTTC. Its translation is CSVRGQVYEQYF.

For the CDR3, the DNA is TGTGCCAGCAGCTTAGTACACGTTCGGAGAGCCTACGAGCAGTACTTC. Translation: CASSLVHVRRAYEQYF. The chain is built from TRBV7-2 and TRBJ2-7, with D hard to call. The CDR3 is 16 amino acids. Germline V lookup: CDR1 SGHTA, CDR2 FQGNSA. The V and J ends lost 1 base and 2 bases respectively, with 15 bases between them.

The chain has TRBV19 and TRBJ2-7; unclear D gene. This CDR3 has 10 residues. From germline, CDR1 is LNHDA and CDR2 SQIVND (reference sequence). The germline V and J ends were trimmed by 8 bases and 7 bases, with 9 bases remaining between them. The chain's CDR3 is CASRPGEQYF. In DNA, the CDR3 is TGTGCCAGTCGACCCGGTGAGCAGTACTTC.